These T cell receptor beta chains were read from a single sample in a study of cytomegalovirus exposure and HLA in healthy donors. The repertoire was sequenced with immunoSEQ multiplex PCR; TCRdb's copy has only in-frame clones and lacks some. Of under 200,000 clones listed, around 79% are singletons. Sequenced: PBMCs. The receptors come from a man aged 18 to 29 in good health and CMV-seronegative. Both conserved end residues are part of each CDR3. The D gene is left open where the match is weak. Rows give clone size only sometimes, using once, few, many, or a class for an expanded clone.

>TRBD2|TRBJ2-6|TRBV2|.
TGTGCCAGCAGGCTCCCGCGGCTAGCGGGAGGGCCTAGGGGGTCTGGGGCCAACGTCCTGGCTTTC
CASRLPRLAGGPRGSGANVLAF
>TRBD1|TRBJ1-3|TRBV7-6|.
TGTGCCAGCAGCTTAGCCCGACAGGGTGGTGGAAACACCATATATTTT
CASSLARQGGGNTIYF
>TRBD1|TRBJ2-7|TRBV27|.
TGTGCCAGCAGTTTATGGACAGGGAGCGAGCAGTACTTC
CASSLWTGSEQYF
>.|TRBJ1-5|TRBV19|.
TGTGCCAGTAGTCCCCCCGGCCGGGGCAATCAGCCCCAGCATTTT
CASSPPGRGNQPQHF
>.|TRBJ2-7|TRBV5-1|few
TGCGCCAGCAGCTTGGCAGCGACAGCCTACGAGCAGTACTTC
CASSLAATAYEQYF
>TRBD1|TRBJ1-5|TRBV19|.
TGTGCCAGTAGTATAGAGGGCAGGGGGAATCAGCCCCAGCATTTT
CASSIEGRGNQPQHF
>.|TRBJ2-7|TRBV9|.
TGTGCCAGCAGCGTAGGGTCTAGCGCGAGACTTGAGCAGTACTTC
CASSVGSSARLEQYF
>TRBD1|TRBJ2-7|TRBV5-1|.
TGCGCCAGCAGCGCCCGGGACAGGGTCTACGAGCAGTACTTC
CASSARDRVYEQYF
>.|TRBJ1-1|TRBV25-1|.
TGTGCCAGCCGGAGCGGGAACACTGAAGCTTTCTTT
CASRSGNTEAFF
>.|TRBJ1-5|TRBV4-1|.
TGCGCCAGCAGCCAAGAGAGGGCAGGGGACCGTTCGAATCAGCCCCAGCATTTT
CASSQERAGDRSNQPQHF
>TRBD1|TRBJ2-6|TRBV15|.
TGTGCCACCAGCAGAGAGGGCAGGGGGTACTCTGGGGCCAACGTCCTGACTTTC
CATSREGRGYSGANVLTF
>TRBD1|TRBJ1-5|TRBV11-3|.
TGTGCCAGCAGTCACCCCCAGGACAGGAATCAGCCCCAGCATTTT
CASSHPQDRNQPQHF
>.|TRBJ2-7|TRBV7-2|once
TGTGCCAGCACCCCAGGCTACGAGCAGTACTTC
CASTPGYEQYF
>TRBD1|TRBJ1-4|TRBV5-4|.
TGTGCCAGCAGCCCCAGCGGCAGGGGGCCTACTAATGAAAAACTGTTTTTT
CASSPSGRGPTNEKLFF
>TRBD2|TRBJ2-2|TRBV7-9|.
TGTGCCAGACCGGGGGGGCCGAACACCGGGGAGCTGTTTTTT
CARPGGPNTGELFF
>.|TRBJ1-5|TRBV9|.
TGTGCCAGCAGCGTAGCGCCGGGAAGGGAGCAGCCCCAGCATTTT
CASSVAPGREQPQHF
>TRBD1|TRBJ1-2|TRBV27|.
TGTGCCAGCATGAGGGGACAGGGGCGATGGAGTGGCTACACCTTC
CASMRGQGRWSGYTF
>TRBD2|TRBJ2-3|TRBV13|.
TGTGCCAGCAGCTTAGGCGACGCTAGCGGGGTGGCAGATACGCAGTATTTT
CASSLGDASGVADTQYF
>.|TRBJ2-7|TRBV30|.
TGTGCCTGGAGCGCAGGTTTGGAGCGGAACTCCTACGAGCAGTACTTC
CAWSAGLERNSYEQYF
>.|TRBJ1-2|TRBV30|.
TGTGCCTGGAGTGTGGGAGGGAATAGTGGCTACACCTTC
CAWSVGGNSGYTF
>.|TRBJ2-3|TRBV5-1|.
TGCGCCAGCAGCACCTCCCTAGGGGCCCCGGCAGATACGCAGTATTTT
CASSTSLGAPADTQYF
>.|TRBJ1-6|TRBV4-1|once
TGCGCCAGCAGCCAAGTACAGGTCAGCAACTTT
CASSQVQVSNF
>TRBD1|TRBJ2-7|TRBV6-6|.
TGTGCCAGCAGTTACTCCTCCGGGACAGGGCCCTACGAGCAGTACTTC
CASSYSSGTGPYEQYF